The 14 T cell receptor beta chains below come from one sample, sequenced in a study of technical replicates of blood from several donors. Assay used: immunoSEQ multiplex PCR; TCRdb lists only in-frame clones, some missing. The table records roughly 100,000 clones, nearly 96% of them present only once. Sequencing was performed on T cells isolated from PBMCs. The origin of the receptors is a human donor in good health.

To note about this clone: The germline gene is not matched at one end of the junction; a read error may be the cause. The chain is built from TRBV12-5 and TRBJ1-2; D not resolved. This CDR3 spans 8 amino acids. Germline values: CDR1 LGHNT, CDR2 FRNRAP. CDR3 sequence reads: CASAFPPF. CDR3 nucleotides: TGTGCTAGTGCATTCCCCCCCTTC.

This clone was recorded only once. CDR3 DNA: TGTGCCAGCAGCTTCGGGCTAGCGGGAGGGCCCTACAATGAGCAGTTCTTC. Its translation: CASSFGLAGGPYNEQFF. The chain is built from TRBV5-4 and TRBJ2-1, with TRBD2 matching 12 bases. From germline, CDR1 is SGHNT and CDR2 YYREEE (reference sequence). CDR3 length: 17 residues. J gave up 2 bases and V 2 bases, and 5 bases lay outside the gene matches.

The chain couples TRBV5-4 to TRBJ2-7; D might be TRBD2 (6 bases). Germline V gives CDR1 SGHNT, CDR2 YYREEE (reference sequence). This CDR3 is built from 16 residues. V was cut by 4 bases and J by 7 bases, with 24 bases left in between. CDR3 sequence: CASSGGTAGPKGEQYF. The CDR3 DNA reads TGTGCCAGCAGCGGAGGGACGGCCGGGCCGAAGGGGGAGCAGTACTTC.

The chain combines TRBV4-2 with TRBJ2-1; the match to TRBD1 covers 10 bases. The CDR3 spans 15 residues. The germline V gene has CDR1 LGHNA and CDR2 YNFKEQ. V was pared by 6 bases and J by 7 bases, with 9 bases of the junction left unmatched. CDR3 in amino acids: CASRNRDRGTNEQFF. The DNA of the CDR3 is TGTGCCAGCAGGAACCGGGACAGGGGAACAAATGAGCAGTTCTTC.

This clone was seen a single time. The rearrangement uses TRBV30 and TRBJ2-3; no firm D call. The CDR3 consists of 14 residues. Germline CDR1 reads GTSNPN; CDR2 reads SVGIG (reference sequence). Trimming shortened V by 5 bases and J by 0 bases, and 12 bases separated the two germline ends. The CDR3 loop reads CAWGDALSTDTQYF. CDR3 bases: TGTGCCTGGGGAGACGCACTTAGCACAGATACGCAGTATTTT.

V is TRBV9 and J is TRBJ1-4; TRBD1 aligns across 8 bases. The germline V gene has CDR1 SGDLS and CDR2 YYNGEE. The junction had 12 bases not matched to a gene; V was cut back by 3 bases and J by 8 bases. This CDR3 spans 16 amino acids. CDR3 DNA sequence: TGTGCCAGCAGCGCAGGGTCTCGGACAGGGAGGGAAAAACTGTTTTTT. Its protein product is CASSAGSRTGREKLFF.

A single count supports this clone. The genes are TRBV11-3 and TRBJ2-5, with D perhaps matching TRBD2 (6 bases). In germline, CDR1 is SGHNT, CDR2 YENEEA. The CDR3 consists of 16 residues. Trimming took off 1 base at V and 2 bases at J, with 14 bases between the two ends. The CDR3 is CASSLGASAWQETQYF. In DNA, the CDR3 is TGTGCCAGCAGCTTAGGGGCTAGCGCCTGGCAAGAGACCCAGTACTTC.

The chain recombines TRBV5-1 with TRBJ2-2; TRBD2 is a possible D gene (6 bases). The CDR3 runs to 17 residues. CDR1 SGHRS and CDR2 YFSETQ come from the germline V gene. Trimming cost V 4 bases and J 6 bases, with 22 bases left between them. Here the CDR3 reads CASSHDPAGSMAGELFF. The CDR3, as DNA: TGCGCCAGCAGCCACGATCCGGCCGGGAGTATGGCCGGGGAGCTGTTTTTT.

CDR3 loop: CASSISGTYYGYTF. Here the CDR3 DNA reads TGTGCCAGTAGTATTTCAGGGACATACTATGGCTACACCTTC. The chain combines TRBV19 with TRBJ1-2; possibly TRBD1 for D (6 bases). Trimming removed 3 bases at V and 3 bases at J, with 11 bases between. The CDR3 extends over 14 amino acids. Germline loops: CDR1 LNHDA, CDR2 SQIVND (reference sequence).

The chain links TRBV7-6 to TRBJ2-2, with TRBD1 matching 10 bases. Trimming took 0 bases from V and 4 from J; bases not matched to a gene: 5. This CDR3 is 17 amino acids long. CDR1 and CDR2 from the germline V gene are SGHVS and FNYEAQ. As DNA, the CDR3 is TGTGCCAGCAGCTTAGCTCTGACAGGGGGCCGCACCGGGGAGCTGTTTTTT. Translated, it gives CASSLALTGGRTGELFF.

The CDR3 is CATNIRGNTEAFF. CDR3 nucleotides: TGTGCCACCAACATCAGGGGGAACACTGAAGCTTTCTTT. The chain is built from TRBV6-1 and TRBJ1-1; perhaps TRBD1 as D (6 bases). The CDR3 is 13 residues long. The V and J ends lost 10 bases and 1 base respectively, with 13 bases between them. Germline CDR1 is MNHNS and CDR2 is SASEGT.

CDR3 DNA sequence: TGTGCCAGCAGCTTAAGACTAAACCAAGAGACCCAGTACTTC. Its protein product is CASSLRLNQETQYF. The J gene is TRBJ2-5, the V gene TRBV7-2, with a weak D call TRBD2 (5 bases). V shed 2 bases and J shed 0 bases, with 7 bases lying between them. The CDR3 contains 14 residues. CDR1 and CDR2 (germline): SGHTA, FQGNSA.

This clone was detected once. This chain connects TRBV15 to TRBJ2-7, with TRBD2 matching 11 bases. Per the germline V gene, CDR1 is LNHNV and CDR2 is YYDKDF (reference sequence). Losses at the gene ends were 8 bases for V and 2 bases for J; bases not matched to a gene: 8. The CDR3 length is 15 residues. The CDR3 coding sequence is TGTGCCACCGCAAAAGTTAGCGGGAGGGCCTACGAGCAGTACTTC. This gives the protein CATAKVSGRAYEQYF.

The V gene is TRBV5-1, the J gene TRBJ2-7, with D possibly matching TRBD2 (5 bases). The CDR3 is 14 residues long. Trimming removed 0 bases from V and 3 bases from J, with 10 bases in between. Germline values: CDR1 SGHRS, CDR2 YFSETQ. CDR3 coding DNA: TGCGCCAGCAGCTTGGCCTCGAGGGTCTACGAGCAGTACTTC. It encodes CASSLASRVYEQYF. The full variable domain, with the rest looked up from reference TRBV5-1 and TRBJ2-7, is KAGVTQTPRYLIKTRGQQVTLSCSPISGHRSVSWYQQTPGQGLQFLFEYFSETQRNKGNFPGRFSGRQFSNSRSEMNVSTLELGDSALYLCASSLASRVYEQYFGPGTRLTVT.